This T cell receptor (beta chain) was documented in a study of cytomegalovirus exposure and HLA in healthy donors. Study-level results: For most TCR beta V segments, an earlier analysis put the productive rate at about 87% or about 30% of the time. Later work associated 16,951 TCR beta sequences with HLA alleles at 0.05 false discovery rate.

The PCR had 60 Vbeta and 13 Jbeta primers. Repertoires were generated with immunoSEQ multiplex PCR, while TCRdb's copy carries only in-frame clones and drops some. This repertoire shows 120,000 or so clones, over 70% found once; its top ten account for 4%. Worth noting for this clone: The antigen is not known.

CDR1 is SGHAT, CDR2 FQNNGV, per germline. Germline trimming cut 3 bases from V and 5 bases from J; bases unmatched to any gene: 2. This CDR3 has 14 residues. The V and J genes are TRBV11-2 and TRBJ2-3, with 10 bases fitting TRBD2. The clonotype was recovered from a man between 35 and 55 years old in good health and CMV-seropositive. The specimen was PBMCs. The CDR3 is CASSFGLAEDTQYF. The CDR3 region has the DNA TGTGCCAGCAGCTTTGGACTAGCGGAAGATACGCAGTATTTT.